The 11 T cell receptor beta chains below come from one sample, sequenced in a study of vaccination and CD4 T cells after COVID-19. The Oncomine TCR Beta short-read assay was what sequenced the DNA obtained from cultured CD4+ T cells. Each CDR3 protein gets one entry after TCRdb re-called the PCR reads with MiXCR. The table shows roughly 18,000 distinct CDR3 sequences, with just under 80% occurring only once. Their antigens remain unidentified. The treatment here: roughly 11-day PBMC culture with coronavirus spike peptide pools or control peptides (ViraFEST assay). Sequencing used CD4+ T cells from blood, cultured in vitro, obtained after SARS-CoV-2 vaccination. The receptor source for this set is a human donor who received a COVID-19 vaccine.

The chain carries TRBV20-1 and TRBJ2-3; TRBD2 agrees at 10 bases. The J segment lost 5 bases and the V segment lost 3 bases, leaving 14 bases of the junction unmatched. Germline-derived CDR1 and CDR2 are DFQATT and SNEGSKA (reference sequence). The CDR3 is 17 residues long. DNA of the CDR3: TGCAGTGCTAGTGGAGGGGTCAGCGGGGGGGCGGTAGATACGCAGTATTTT. Translated, it gives CSASGGVSGGAVDTQYF.

The J gene is TRBJ2-3, the V gene TRBV27; D is possibly TRBD1 or TRBD2 (6 bases each). V lost 4 bases to trimming and J lost 9 bases, with 17 bases between them. Germline CDR1 is MNHEY and CDR2 is SMNVEV (reference sequence). The CDR3 loop spans 14 amino acids. CDR3 sequence (DNA): TGTGCCAGCAGTTCACCCGGGGGCCGGAGGACGCAGTATTTT. Protein: CASSSPGGRRTQYF.

The chain employs TRBV27 and TRBJ2-3; perhaps TRBD1 as D (5 bases). Germline assignment: CDR1 MNHEY and CDR2 SMNVEV (reference sequence). This CDR3 region has 16 residues. The V and J ends lost 5 bases and 5 bases respectively, with 20 bases between them. CDR3 amino acids: CASSPLVGRVGDTQYF. The CDR3 DNA sequence: TGTGCCAGCAGTCCCCTTGTAGGCAGGGTTGGAGATACGCAGTATTTT.

This clonotype was detected only a few times. One junction end does not reproduce the germline sequence, and a read error may be involved. This sequence joins TRBV20-1 and TRBJ1-2; D gene ambiguous. Germline CDR1 reads DFQATT; CDR2 reads SNEGSKA (reference sequence). The CDR3 is made up of 13 amino acids. This chain's CDR3 is CSAREAGLGGLHF. The CDR3 DNA reads as TGCAGTGCTAGAGAGGCCGGGCTAGGCGGTCTTCACTTC.

This clonotype showed up just a few times. This rearrangement joins TRBV20-1 to TRBJ1-1; 9 positions agree with TRBD1. The CDR3 has 12 residues. Germline V gene lookup returns CDR1 DFQATT and CDR2 SNEGSKA (reference sequence). V was pared by 6 bases and J by 6 bases, with 5 bases of the junction left unmatched. The CDR3 spells CSALGQGAEAFF. Written as DNA, the CDR3 is TGCAGTGCCTTGGGACAGGGTGCTGAAGCTTTCTTT.

The rearrangement uses TRBV20-1 and TRBJ1-1, with TRBD1 identical over 8 bases. The junction had 12 bases not matched to a gene; V was cut back by 5 bases and J by 4 bases. The CDR3 contains 15 residues. Germline V gene sequence: CDR1 DFQATT, CDR2 SNEGSKA (reference sequence). CDR3 in DNA: TGCAGTGCTCCGGACAGGGAGGGGCGGCGCACTGAAGCTTTCTTT. Its protein product is CSAPDREGRRTEAFF.

V gene TRBV7-9 combines with J gene TRBJ1-1, with 8 positions matching TRBD1. Losses at the gene ends were 6 bases for V and 1 base for J; bases not matched to a gene: 7. Germline CDR1 and CDR2: SEHNR and FQNEAQ (reference sequence). The CDR3 covers 15 residues. CDR3 nucleotides: TGTGCCAGCAGTTCGGGACAGGAGGGGAACACTGAAGCTTTCTTT. As protein: CASSSGQEGNTEAFF.

The chain uses TRBV6-1 and TRBJ1-2, with TRBD1 as a possible D gene (6 bases). Trimming took 2 bases from V and 4 from J, leaving 14 bases between them. The CDR3 is made up of 15 amino acids. Germline V lookup: CDR1 MNHNS, CDR2 SASEGT. The CDR3 here is CASSENRAFIYGYTF. CDR3 sequence (DNA): TGTGCCAGCAGTGAAAACAGGGCTTTTATCTATGGCTACACCTTC.

This clonotype was detected only once. The rearrangement joins TRBV19 to TRBJ2-7; 11 bases match TRBD2. V shed 9 bases and J 3 bases; nucleotides not matched to a gene: 4. The CDR3 has 13 amino acids. The V gene's germline CDR1 is LNHDA and CDR2 SQIVND (reference sequence). For the CDR3, the DNA is TGTGCCAGCGGGACTAGCGGATTCTACGAGCAGTACTTC. The encoded protein is CASGTSGFYEQYF. Full variable domain (missing parts from reference TRBV19 and TRBJ2-7): DGGITQSPKYLFRKEGQNVTLSCEQNLNHDAMYWYRQDPGQGLRLIYYSQIVNDFQKGDIAEGYSVSREKKESFPLTVTSAQKNPTAFYLCASGTSGFYEQYFGPGTRLTVT.

The chain combines TRBV20-1 with TRBJ1-5; the D gene is possibly TRBD1 (6 bases). Germline V gene data show CDR1 as DFQATT and CDR2 as SNEGSKA (reference sequence). V lost 4 bases to trimming and J lost 6 bases, with 19 bases between them. There are 15 residues in the CDR3. The CDR3 loop reads CSATPGRGSGQPQHF. Written as DNA, the CDR3 is TGCAGTGCTACCCCTGGGAGGGGGAGCGGTCAGCCCCAGCATTTT.

The chain links TRBV15 to TRBJ2-1; D call uncertain. This CDR3 contains 18 residues. V was shortened by 0 bases and J by 3 bases, with 18 bases between the two germline ends. In germline, CDR1 is LNHNV, CDR2 YYDKDF (reference sequence). As DNA, the CDR3 is TGTGCCACCAGCAGAGATCGATCGGCTGTAGGTTACTACAATGAGCAGTTCTTC. It translates to CATSRDRSAVGYYNEQFF.